This TCR beta chain came from a study of blood T cell repertoires in COVID-19. Study as a whole: COVID-19 samples collected from the United States, Italy and Spain covered acute and convalescent phases. The cDNA or gDNA used as material had been derived from T cells, B-cell-depleted T cells, or PBMCs.

The ends lost 5 bases at V and 9 bases at J; junction bases unmatched: 10. Germline CDR1 is ENHRY and CDR2 is SYGVKD. The CDR3 totals 15 residues. Original methodology: The assay estimated nucleated cells by amplifying reference gene primers. This table comes from immunoSEQ multiplex PCR, and its TCRdb copy is limited to in-frame clones, with some not included. Clone size and the V and J calls come from that table; the DNA yielded D and trimming. The table shows roughly 200,000 clones, with around 81% occurring only once. J is TRBJ2-1 and V is TRBV10-3; TRBD1 agrees at 10 bases. This clonotype was sampled from a man aged 50 or older with active or convalescent COVID-19. The sample was peripheral blood. The CDR3 DNA is TGTGCCATCAGTCCTGACAGGGGGCAAGGTGGTGAGCAGTTCTTC. Its protein product is CAISPDRGQGGEQFF.